This TCR beta chain was sequenced for a study of siplizumab effects on memory and regulatory T cells. Concerning this clone itself: Its target is not known.

Findings and caveats of the study: Memory cells that were CD4+ and unstimulated gave rise to alloreactive sequences, which siplizumab significantly reduced. Proliferating Tregs from siplizumab cultures lacked functional confirmation of suppression. Assignment of a naive or memory phenotype failed for roughly 80-97% of the proliferating CD4+ or CD8+ clones.

The V gene's germline CDR1 is SGDLS and CDR2 YYNGEE. The J segment lost 2 bases and the V segment lost 0 bases, leaving 11 bases of the junction unmatched. The CDR3 is 18 amino acids. The table came from immunoSEQ multiplex PCR; TCRdb's copy has only in-frame clones and leaves some out. The top ten clones hold 1% to 1.5% of a sample with 90,000 to 130,000 clones, approximately 92% of them seen once. Sequences were obtained from CD4+ T cells sorted from blood. The V and J genes are TRBV9 and TRBJ2-7; 10 bases agree with TRBD2. This sequence was found in a human donor in good health. The CDR3: CASSVAITLAGDPYEQYF. CDR3 DNA: TGTGCCAGCAGCGTAGCCATCACTCTAGCGGGGGACCCCTACGAGCAGTACTTC.